This T cell receptor beta chain appears in the sequencing data of a study of blood T cell repertoires in COVID-19. From germline, CDR1 is LNHDA and CDR2 SQIVND (reference sequence). The germline V and J ends were trimmed by 5 bases and 4 bases, with 14 bases remaining between them. CDR3 length: 14 amino acids. Profiling relied on immunoSEQ multiplex PCR, and the TCRdb table lists in-frame clones only, not all of them. Of roughly 4,900 clones listed, roughly 67% are singletons. This receptor was identified in a human donor in a cohort sampled during active COVID-19. Sequencing input: peripheral blood. The chain combines TRBV19 with TRBJ1-2; no firm D call. CDR3 in amino acids: CASSEWAGTYGYTF. The CDR3 DNA reads TGTGCCAGTAGTGAATGGGCAGGAACCTATGGCTACACCTTC.